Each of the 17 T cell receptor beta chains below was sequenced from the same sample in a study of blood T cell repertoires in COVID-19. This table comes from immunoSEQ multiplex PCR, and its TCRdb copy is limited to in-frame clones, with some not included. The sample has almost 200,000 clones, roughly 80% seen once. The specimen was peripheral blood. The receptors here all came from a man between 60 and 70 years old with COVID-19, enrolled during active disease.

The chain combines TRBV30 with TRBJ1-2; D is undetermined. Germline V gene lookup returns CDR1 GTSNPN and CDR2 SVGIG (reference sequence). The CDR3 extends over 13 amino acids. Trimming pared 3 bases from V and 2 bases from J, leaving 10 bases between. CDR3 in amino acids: CAWRQLPNYGYTF. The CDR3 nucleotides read TGTGCCTGGAGACAGTTACCCAACTATGGCTACACCTTC.

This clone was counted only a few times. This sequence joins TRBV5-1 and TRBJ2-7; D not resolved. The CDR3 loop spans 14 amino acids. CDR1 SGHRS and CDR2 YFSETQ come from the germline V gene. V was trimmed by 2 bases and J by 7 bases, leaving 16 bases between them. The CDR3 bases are TGCGCCAGCAGCTTCAACCCCGCCACTGCGGAGCAGTACTTC. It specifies CASSFNPATAEQYF. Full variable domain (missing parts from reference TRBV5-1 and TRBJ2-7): KAGVTQTPRYLIKTRGQQVTLSCSPISGHRSVSWYQQTPGQGLQFLFEYFSETQRNKGNFPGRFSGRQFSNSRSEMNVSTLELGDSALYLCASSFNPATAEQYFGPGTRLTVT.

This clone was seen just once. CDR3 coding DNA: TGTGCCAGCAGTGCTCTAGCGGGAGTCCGCGCAGATACGCAGTATTTT. This sequence encodes CASSALAGVRADTQYF. The gene calls are TRBV2 and TRBJ2-3, with 10 bases matching TRBD2. Looked up from germline, CDR1 is SNHLY and CDR2 is FYNNEI. There are 16 residues in the CDR3. Trimming at V came to 4 bases and at J to 4 bases, leaving 8 bases not matched to a gene. Full variable domain (rest looked up from reference TRBV2 and TRBJ2-3): EPEVTQTPSHQVTQMGQEVILRCVPISNHLYFYWYRQILGQKVEFLVSFYNNEISEKSEIFDDQFSVERPDGSNFTLKIRSTKLEDSAMYFCASSALAGVRADTQYFGPGTRLTVL.

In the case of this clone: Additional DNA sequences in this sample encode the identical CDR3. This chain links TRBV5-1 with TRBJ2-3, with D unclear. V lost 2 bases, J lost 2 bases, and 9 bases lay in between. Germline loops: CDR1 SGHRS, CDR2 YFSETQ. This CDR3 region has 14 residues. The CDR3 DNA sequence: TGCGCCAGCAGCTTATCACGGTTCACAGATACGCAGTATTTT. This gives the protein CASSLSRFTDTQYF.

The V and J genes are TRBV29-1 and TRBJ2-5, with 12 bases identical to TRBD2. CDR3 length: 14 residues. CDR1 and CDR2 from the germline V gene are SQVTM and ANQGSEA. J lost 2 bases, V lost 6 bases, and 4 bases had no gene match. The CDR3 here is CSVGTSGRQETQYF. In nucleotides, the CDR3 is TGCAGCGTCGGGACTAGCGGGCGACAAGAGACCCAGTACTTC.

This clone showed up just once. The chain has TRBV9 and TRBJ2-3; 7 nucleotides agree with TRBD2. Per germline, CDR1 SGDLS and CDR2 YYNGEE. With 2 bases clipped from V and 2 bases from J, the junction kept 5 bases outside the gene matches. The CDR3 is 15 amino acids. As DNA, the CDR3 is TGTGCCAGCAGCGTGGGGGGGACTTACACAGATACGCAGTATTTT. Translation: CASSVGGTYTDTQYF.

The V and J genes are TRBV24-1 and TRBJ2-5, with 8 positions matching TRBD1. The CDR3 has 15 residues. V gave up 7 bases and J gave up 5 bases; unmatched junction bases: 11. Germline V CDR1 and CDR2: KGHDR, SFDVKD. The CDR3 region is CATSLSGQGGETQYF. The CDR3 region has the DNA TGTGCCACCAGCCTTTCCGGACAGGGTGGGGAGACCCAGTACTTC.

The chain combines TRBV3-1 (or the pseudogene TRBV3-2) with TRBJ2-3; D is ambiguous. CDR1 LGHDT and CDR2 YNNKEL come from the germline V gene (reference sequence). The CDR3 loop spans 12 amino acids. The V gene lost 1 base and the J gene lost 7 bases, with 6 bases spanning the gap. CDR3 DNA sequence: TGTGCCAGCAGCCAAGTCTCTAATACGCAGTATTTT. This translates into CASSQVSNTQYF.

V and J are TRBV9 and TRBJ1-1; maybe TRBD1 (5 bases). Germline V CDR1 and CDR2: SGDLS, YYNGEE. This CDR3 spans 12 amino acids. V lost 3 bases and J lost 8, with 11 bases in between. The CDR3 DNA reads TGTGCCAGCAGCGCCGGGGCGGGGGAAGCTTTCTTT. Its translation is CASSAGAGEAFF.

The CDR3 sequence is CASSLMDRSPITDTQYF. Here the CDR3 DNA reads TGCGCCAGCAGCTTGATGGACAGGTCGCCTATTACAGATACGCAGTATTTT. The J gene is TRBJ2-3, the V gene TRBV5-1; 7 positions match TRBD1. The trim removed 1 base at V and 3 bases at J, leaving 11 bases unmatched. The CDR3 runs 17 residues. The germline V gene encodes CDR1 SGHRS and CDR2 YFSETQ.

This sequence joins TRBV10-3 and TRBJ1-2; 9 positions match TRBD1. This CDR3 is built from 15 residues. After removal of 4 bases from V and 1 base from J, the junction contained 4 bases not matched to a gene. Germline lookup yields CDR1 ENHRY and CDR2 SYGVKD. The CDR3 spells CAISATGGINYGYTF. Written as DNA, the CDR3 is TGTGCCATCAGTGCGACAGGGGGGATTAACTATGGCTACACCTTC.

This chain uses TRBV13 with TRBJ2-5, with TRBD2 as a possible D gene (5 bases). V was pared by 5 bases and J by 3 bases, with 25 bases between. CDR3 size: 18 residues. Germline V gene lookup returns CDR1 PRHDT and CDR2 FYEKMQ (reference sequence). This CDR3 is CASSLPYPDAGPEETQYF. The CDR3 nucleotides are TGTGCCAGCAGCCTACCTTATCCCGACGCGGGTCCAGAAGAGACCCAGTACTTC.

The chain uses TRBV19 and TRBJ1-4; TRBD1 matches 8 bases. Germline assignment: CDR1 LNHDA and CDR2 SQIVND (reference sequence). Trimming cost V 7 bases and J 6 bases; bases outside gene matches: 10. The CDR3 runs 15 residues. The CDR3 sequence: CASISRGRGDEKLFF. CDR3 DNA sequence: TGTGCCAGTATCTCCAGGGGGCGAGGCGATGAAAAACTGTTTTTT.

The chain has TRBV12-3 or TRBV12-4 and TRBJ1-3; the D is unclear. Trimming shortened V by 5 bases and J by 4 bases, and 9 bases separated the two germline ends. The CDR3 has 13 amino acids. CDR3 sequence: CASSLTLGNTIYF. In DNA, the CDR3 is TGTGCCAGCAGTCTTACTCTCGGAAACACCATATATTTT.

The CDR3 bases are TGTGCCAGCGGGGGACTAGCGGGAGGGTACAATGAGCAGTTCTTC. Amino acid sequence: CASGGLAGGYNEQFF. The V and J genes are TRBV28 and TRBJ2-1; 16 bases match TRBD2. V lost 8 bases and J lost 4; bases outside the gene matches: 2. The CDR3 extends over 15 amino acids. Per the germline V gene, CDR1 is MDHEN and CDR2 is SYDVKM. The entire variable domain, with the rest obtained from reference TRBV28 and TRBJ2-1, is as follows: DVKVTQSSRYLVKRTGEKVFLECVQDMDHENMFWYRQDPGLGLRLIYFSYDVKMKEKGDIPEGYSVSREKKERFSLILESASTNQTSMYLCASGGLAGGYNEQFFGPGTRLTVL.

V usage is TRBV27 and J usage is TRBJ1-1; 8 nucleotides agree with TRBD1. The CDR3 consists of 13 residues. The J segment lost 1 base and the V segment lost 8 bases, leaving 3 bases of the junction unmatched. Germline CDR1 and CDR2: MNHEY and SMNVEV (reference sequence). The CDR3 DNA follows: TGTGCCAGCCGGGACAGGCGGAACACTGAAGCTTTCTTT. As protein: CASRDRRNTEAFF.

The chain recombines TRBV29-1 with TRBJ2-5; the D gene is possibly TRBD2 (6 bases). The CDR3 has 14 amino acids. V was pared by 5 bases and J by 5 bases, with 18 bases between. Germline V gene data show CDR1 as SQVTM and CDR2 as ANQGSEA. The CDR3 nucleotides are TGCAGCGTTCTGGCCGGGACTCTCAGGGAGACCCAGTACTTC. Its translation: CSVLAGTLRETQYF.